This T cell receptor beta chain was profiled in a study of Graves' ophthalmopathy and Graves' hyperthyroidism. The V and J ends lost 5 bases and 7 bases, in that order; junction bases with no gene match: 7. The CDR3 sequence is 12 residues long. Germline CDR1 is DFQATT and CDR2 is SNEGSKA (reference sequence). Scientists amplified the TCR beta CDR3 regions from RNA transcripts. RT-PCR was first run with HTBI primers, then multiplex PCR in a second round. TCRdb redid the calling of the multiplex PCR reads with MiXCR, one entry per CDR3 protein. The sample yields over 200,000 distinct CDR3 sequences, over 25% seen once.

The rearrangement links TRBV20-1 to TRBJ2-7; TRBD2 matches at 8 bases. This TCR derives from a man aged 50 to 59 with Graves' ophthalmopathy. What was sequenced was peripheral blood. The CDR3 protein is CSAWTSMDEQYF. For the CDR3, the DNA is TGCAGTGCTTGGACTAGCATGGATGAGCAGTACTTC.